This T cell receptor beta chain was identified in a study of shared clonotypes between healthy human individuals. General study points: Naive subsets generally had larger estimated richness than memory subsets.

This clone was counted a single time. Antigen: not known. A deep-level run was used for the assay. Each PCR replicate from the sorted subsets contained around 200 ng DNA, which is around 30,000 T cell genomes. Using immunoSEQ multiplex PCR, the repertoire was profiled, and TCRdb retains in-frame clones only, with some absent. The sample has approximately 2,000,000 clones, around 95% seen once. Naive CD8 cells comprised CD45RO-negative, CCR7-positively selected cells, excluding terminally differentiated effector memory CD45RA+ cells. Everyone who donated was a Caucasian adult who lived in Nashville, Tennessee. Sequencing was done on a sample of naive CD8+ T cells from PBMCs. The TCR was taken from a man aged 18-30 years in good health. Some clones in this sample may be carry-over from other donors' samples.

The CDR3 sequence: CASSQDRREILLRPDTQYF. CDR3 DNA: TGCGCCAGCAGCCAAGATAGGCGGGAGATACTCCTACGACCAGATACGCAGTATTTT. This chain links TRBV4-3 with TRBJ2-3; 7 nucleotides align to TRBD2. This CDR3 spans 19 amino acids. Germline CDR1 is LGHNA and CDR2 is YSLEER. The ends lost 0 bases at V and 4 bases at J; junction bases unmatched: 16.